This entry is about one T cell receptor (beta chain). The antigen remains undetermined. The entry originates in a study of cytomegalovirus exposure and HLA in healthy donors. Germline V gene sequence: CDR1 SGDLS, CDR2 YYNGEE. The V gene lost 0 bases and the J gene lost 0 bases, with 11 bases spanning the gap. The CDR3 consists of 16 residues. The PCR ran on 60 Vbeta and 13 Jbeta primers. Study processing details: Unique TCR beta chains numbered around 75 million in a later analysis, with about 9.9 million shared. Sequencing was performed with immunoSEQ multiplex PCR; in TCRdb, only in-frame clones are kept and a portion is missing. That table gives V, J and clone size, and the DNA gave D and trimming. The sample has under 200,000 clones; 60% to 80% are singletons. General study findings and limits: No immune exposure information besides CMV serostatus was available.

This TCR derives from a woman aged 40 to 50 in good health and CMV-seropositive. The V gene is TRBV9, the J gene TRBJ2-3; TRBD2 is a possible D gene (5 bases). The source material was PBMCs. The CDR3 DNA reads TGTGCCAGCAGCGTAGAACCTTGGGAGAGCACAGATACGCAGTATTTT. Protein sequence: CASSVEPWESTDTQYF.